What follows describes a single T cell receptor (beta chain). This sample includes further DNA sequences coding for the same CDR3. This sample was included in a study of glioma-infiltrating T cells after dendritic cell vaccination. Whole-study context: Samples are from glioblastoma patients in Phase I and II dendritic cell vaccine trials.

Time point indicated: after dendritic cell vaccination, including at tumor progression/relapse. The V gene's germline CDR1 is SNHLY and CDR2 FYNNEI. CDR3 length: 14 amino acids. V gave up 3 bases and J gave up 4 bases, with 12 bases separating them. Produced via immunoSEQ multiplex PCR; TCRdb's table is partial and in-frame only. The data contain around 90,000 clones, over 75% of them seen just once; the ten biggest clones take up less than 2.5%. The origin of this receptor is a human donor with glioblastoma. The sample consisted of blood, taken after dendritic cell vaccination. V usage is TRBV2 and J usage is TRBJ1-1; D gene ambiguous. The CDR3 spells CASSERRAGTEAFF. The DNA of the CDR3 is TGTGCCAGCAGTGAGAGACGGGCGGGCACTGAAGCTTTCTTT. The complete variable domain, with remaining parts taken from reference TRBV2 and TRBJ1-1, reads EPEVTQTPSHQVTQMGQEVILRCVPISNHLYFYWYRQILGQKVEFLVSFYNNEISEKSEIFDDQFSVERPDGSNFTLKIRSTKLEDSAMYFCASSERRAGTEAFFGQGTRLTVV.